These 21 T cell receptor beta chains were all obtained from the same sample, sequenced in a study of T cell clonotyping in hematopoietic cell transplantation. The protocol was immunoSEQ multiplex PCR, while the TCRdb copy is restricted to in-frame clones and leaves out a portion. This table holds about 6,300 clones, 86% found once. Sequenced here: peripheral blood mononuclear cells, sampled 180 days after allogeneic stem cell transplant. These receptors were collected from a female patient aged 50-59 years who had an allogeneic stem cell transplant from an unrelated donor, so the T cells may come from the graft donor. Some clones in this sample may be carry-over from other donors' samples.

As concerns this clone: Other nucleotide sequences from this sample produce the same CDR3. The chain employs TRBV7-3 and TRBJ2-3; 11 nucleotides align to TRBD2. Germline values: CDR1 SGHTA, CDR2 FQGTGA. J was trimmed by 3 bases and V by 6 bases; bases with no gene match: 5. The CDR3 length is 15 residues. CDR3 region: CASRLTSGGTDTQYF. CDR3 DNA: TGTGCCAGCAGACTTACTAGCGGGGGTACAGATACGCAGTATTTT.

The chain is built from TRBV7-9 and TRBJ2-2, with D uncertain. This CDR3 has 13 residues. Germline V gene lookup returns CDR1 SEHNR and CDR2 FQNEAQ (reference sequence). Trimming shortened V by 2 bases and J by 9 bases, and 10 bases separated the two germline ends. The CDR3 reads CASSLIGIRELFF. CDR3 DNA: TGTGCCAGCAGCTTAATTGGGATACGGGAGCTGTTTTTT.

The chain employs TRBV27 and TRBJ2-2; 7 nucleotides agree with TRBD2. CDR3 length equals 19 residues. J was trimmed by 7 bases and V by 1 base; bases with no gene match: 18. CDR1 is MNHEY and CDR2 is SMNVEV in the germline V gene (reference sequence). The CDR3 nucleotides are TGTGCCAGCAGTTTATATGGGATGGGGGGGTCCTCCCACAGCGGGGAGCTGTTTTTT. It encodes CASSLYGMGGSSHSGELFF.

The V gene is TRBV29-1, the J gene TRBJ2-7; D may be TRBD1 (5 bases). V was cut by 4 bases and J by 1 base, with 11 bases left in between. CDR1 SQVTM and CDR2 ANQGSEA come from the germline V gene. The CDR3 runs to 13 residues. The CDR3 protein is CSVGAGLSYEQYF. The DNA of the CDR3 is TGCAGCGTTGGGGCAGGGCTATCCTACGAGCAGTACTTC.

The chain employs TRBV10-3 and TRBJ2-3, with D possibly being TRBD2 (6 bases). Germline V gene data show CDR1 as ENHRY and CDR2 as SYGVKD. The CDR3 has 14 residues. Deletions cut 11 bases from V and 5 bases from J, with 20 bases between. The CDR3 DNA reads TGTGCCTCTAGGACCCTGGGAGGTATAGATACGCAGTATTTT. Translating it yields CASRTLGGIDTQYF.

V usage is TRBV6-5 and J usage is TRBJ2-7, with a possible D match to TRBD1 (6 bases). The CDR3 consists of 15 residues. Germline CDR1 is MNHEY and CDR2 is SVGAGI. The V gene lost 1 base and the J gene lost 0 bases, with 10 bases spanning the gap. The CDR3 is CASSYFGTYSYEQYF. DNA for the CDR3: TGTGCCAGCAGTTACTTCGGGACATACTCCTACGAGCAGTACTTC.

This chain's CDR3 is CASSVAATADGYTF. In DNA form, the CDR3 reads TGTGCCAGCAGCGTAGCCGCGACCGCAGATGGCTACACCTTC. The rearrangement uses TRBV9 and TRBJ1-2; D is unclear. The V gene's germline CDR1 is SGDLS and CDR2 YYNGEE. Between the trimmed V and J ends, which lost 0 bases and 6 bases, there was a span of 12 bases. The CDR3 spans 14 residues.

This chain uses TRBV2 with TRBJ2-5, with a tentative D call TRBD2 (6 bases). CDR1 SNHLY and CDR2 FYNNEI come from the germline V gene. The CDR3 runs to 14 residues. V gave up 6 bases and J gave up 2 bases, with 13 bases separating them. The DNA of the CDR3 is TGTGCCAGCAGGCGGGACGGCCCGCAAGAGACCCAGTACTTC. This codes for CASRRDGPQETQYF. Full variable domain (remainder filled in from reference TRBV2 and TRBJ2-5): EPEVTQTPSHQVTQMGQEVILRCVPISNHLYFYWYRQILGQKVEFLVSFYNNEISEKSEIFDDQFSVERPDGSNFTLKIRSTKLEDSAMYFCASRRDGPQETQYFGPGTRLLVL.

The gene calls are TRBV9 and TRBJ1-4; 7 positions agree with TRBD1. The CDR3 is made up of 16 amino acids. Unmatched junction bases numbered 9, after V lost 3 bases and J lost 4 bases. CDR1 and CDR2 from the germline V gene are SGDLS and YYNGEE. DNA of the CDR3: TGTGCCAGCAGCGGGGGACCGGGACAGATTAATGAAAAACTGTTTTTT. Protein: CASSGGPGQINEKLFF.

This clone has more than one count but fewer than ten. The genes are TRBV5-4 and TRBJ2-7; either TRBD1 or TRBD2 may fit D (5 bases each). V was pared by 0 bases and J by 3 bases, with 13 bases between. The CDR3 contains 15 residues. Germline V gene sequence: CDR1 SGHNT, CDR2 YYREEE (reference sequence). This CDR3 is CASSLAGASGYEQYF. The CDR3 coding sequence is TGTGCCAGCAGCTTGGCCGGGGCGAGTGGCTACGAGCAGTACTTC.

This chain uses TRBV25-1 with TRBJ1-4; possibly TRBD1 for D (5 bases). The CDR3 consists of 16 residues. CDR1 and CDR2 from the germline V gene are MGHDK and SYGVNS. Deletions cut 1 base from V and 4 bases from J, with 13 bases between. The CDR3 loop is CASSELGRQLNEKLFF. The CDR3 bases are TGTGCCAGCAGTGAATTGGGACGACAGCTTAATGAAAAACTGTTTTTT.

This chain links TRBV19 with TRBJ2-1; D is possibly TRBD1 (5 bases). This CDR3 has 16 amino acids. In germline, CDR1 is LNHDA, CDR2 SQIVND (reference sequence). Between the trimmed V and J ends, which lost 5 bases and 0 bases, there was a span of 14 bases. CDR3 region: CASSLRTYSSYNEQFF. Written as DNA, the CDR3 is TGTGCCAGTAGTCTTAGGACATATAGCTCCTACAATGAGCAGTTCTTC.

The chain uses TRBV7-9 and TRBJ1-2; 7 bases align to TRBD1. This CDR3 contains 15 residues. V dropped 5 bases and J dropped 5; count of bases not matched to a gene: 11. Germline CDR1 is SEHNR and CDR2 is FQNEAQ (reference sequence). The CDR3 sequence is CASSHAPGQPYGYTF. The CDR3, as DNA: TGTGCCAGCAGCCACGCCCCGGGACAGCCTTATGGCTACACCTTC.

The chain recombines TRBV27 with TRBJ2-2; weak D call: TRBD1 (5 bases). Germline values: CDR1 MNHEY, CDR2 SMNVEV (reference sequence). The CDR3 covers 14 residues. Trimming shortened V by 6 bases and J by 0 bases, and 8 bases separated the two germline ends. The CDR3 is CASRWGANTGELFF. In DNA, the CDR3 is TGTGCCAGCAGATGGGGCGCGAACACCGGGGAGCTGTTTTTT.

This chain uses TRBV6-5 with TRBJ2-7; 9 bases fit TRBD1. V was pared by 10 bases and J by 0 bases, with 4 bases of the junction left unmatched. Germline CDR1 MNHEY, CDR2 SVGAGI. This CDR3 comprises 13 residues. The CDR3 protein is CATSDRGSYEQYF. The CDR3 bases are TGTGCCACCTCGGACAGGGGCTCCTACGAGCAGTACTTC.

In this sample, this clone turned up a few times. The chain recombines TRBV6-6 with TRBJ1-2; unclear D gene. CDR3 size: 14 residues. The germline V gene has CDR1 MNHNY and CDR2 SVGAGI (reference sequence). The V and J ends lost 3 bases and 8 bases respectively, with 16 bases between them. The CDR3 nucleotides read TGTGCCAGCAGTTATTCTGGCGGAGGGTCGGGCTACACCTTC. This encodes CASSYSGGGSGYTF.

The rearrangement uses TRBV25-1 and TRBJ2-3; D not resolved. V dropped 6 bases and J dropped 5 bases, with 15 bases sitting between them. The CDR3 spans 14 residues. Germline V gene sequence: CDR1 MGHDK, CDR2 SYGVNS. CDR3 sequence: CASSDRVDVDTQYF. The CDR3 bases are TGTGCCAGCAGCGACCGGGTAGATGTAGATACGCAGTATTTT.

This clone was seen more than once but under ten times. The rearrangement joins TRBV25-1 to TRBJ2-5; a weak D match, TRBD1 (6 bases). The CDR3 covers 14 residues. CDR1 and CDR2 from the germline V gene are MGHDK and SYGVNS. The ends were cut back, 1 base at V and 2 bases at J, with 8 bases in the middle. Here the CDR3 reads CASSEFRGQETQYF. The CDR3 coding sequence is TGTGCCAGCAGTGAATTCAGGGGACAAGAGACCCAGTACTTC.

This sequence joins TRBV5-1 and TRBJ1-5; 9 bases fit TRBD1. The CDR3 loop spans 14 amino acids. Trimming at V came to 0 bases and at J to 6 bases, leaving 1 base not matched to a gene. Germline CDR1 and CDR2: SGHRS and YFSETQ. For the CDR3, the DNA is TGCGCCAGCAGCTTGGACAGGGGGCCTCAGCCCCAGCATTTT. Translating gives CASSLDRGPQPQHF.

On this clone: The junction differs from germline at one of its ends, possibly a read error. This chain uses TRBV30 with TRBJ1-2; the match to TRBD1 covers 9 bases. The CDR3 extends over 13 amino acids. Germline V lookup: CDR1 GTSNPN, CDR2 SVGIG (reference sequence). This CDR3 is CAWSVRGDRVGVF. In nucleotides, the CDR3 is TGTGCCTGGAGTGTACGAGGGGACAGGGTAGGGGTCTTC.

The genes are TRBV7-2 and TRBJ2-7; D call uncertain. CDR1 is SGHTA, CDR2 FQGNSA, per germline. The CDR3 sequence is 13 residues long. V was trimmed by 2 bases and J by 5 bases, leaving 10 bases between them. The CDR3 protein is CASSLFPADEQYF. CDR3 DNA: TGTGCCAGCAGCTTATTCCCAGCCGACGAGCAGTACTTC.